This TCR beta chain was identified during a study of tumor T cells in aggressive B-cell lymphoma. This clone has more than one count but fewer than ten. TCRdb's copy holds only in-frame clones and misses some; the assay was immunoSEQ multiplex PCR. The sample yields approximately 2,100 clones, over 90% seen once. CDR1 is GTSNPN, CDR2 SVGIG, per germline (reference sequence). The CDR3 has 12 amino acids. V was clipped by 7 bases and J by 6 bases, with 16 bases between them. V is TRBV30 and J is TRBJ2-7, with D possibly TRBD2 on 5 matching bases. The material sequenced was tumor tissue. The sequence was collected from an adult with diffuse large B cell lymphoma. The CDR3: CASPGSLGEQYF. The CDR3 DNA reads TGTGCCTCCCCGGGAAGTCTTGGCGAGCAGTACTTC.